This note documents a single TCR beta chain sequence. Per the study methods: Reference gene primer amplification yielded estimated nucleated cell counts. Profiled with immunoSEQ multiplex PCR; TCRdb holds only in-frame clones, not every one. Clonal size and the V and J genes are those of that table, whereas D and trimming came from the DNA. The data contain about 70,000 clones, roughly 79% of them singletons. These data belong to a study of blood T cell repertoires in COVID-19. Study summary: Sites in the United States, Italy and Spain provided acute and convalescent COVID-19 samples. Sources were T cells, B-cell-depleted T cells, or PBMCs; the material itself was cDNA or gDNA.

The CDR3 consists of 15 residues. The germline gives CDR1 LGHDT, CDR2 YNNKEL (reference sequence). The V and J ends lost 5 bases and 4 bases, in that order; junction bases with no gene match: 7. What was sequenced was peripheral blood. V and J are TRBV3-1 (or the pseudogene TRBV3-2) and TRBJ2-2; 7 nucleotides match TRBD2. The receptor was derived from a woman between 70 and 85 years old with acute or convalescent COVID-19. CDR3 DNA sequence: TGTGCCAGCAGCGCGGCCCGGACTAGCACCGGGGAGCTGTTTTTT. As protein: CASSAARTSTGELFF.